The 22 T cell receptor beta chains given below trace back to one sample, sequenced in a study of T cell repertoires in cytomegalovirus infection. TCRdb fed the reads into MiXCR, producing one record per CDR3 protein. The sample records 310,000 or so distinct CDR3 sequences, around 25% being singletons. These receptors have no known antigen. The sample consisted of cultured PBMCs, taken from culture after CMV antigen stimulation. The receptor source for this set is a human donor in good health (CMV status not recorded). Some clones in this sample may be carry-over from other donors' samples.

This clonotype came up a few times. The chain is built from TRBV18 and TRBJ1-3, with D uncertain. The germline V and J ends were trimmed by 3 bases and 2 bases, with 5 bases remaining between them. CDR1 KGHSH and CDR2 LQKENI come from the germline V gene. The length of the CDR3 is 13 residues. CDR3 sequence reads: CASSPNTGNTIYF. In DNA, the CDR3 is TGTGCCAGCTCACCCAACACTGGAAACACCATATATTTT.

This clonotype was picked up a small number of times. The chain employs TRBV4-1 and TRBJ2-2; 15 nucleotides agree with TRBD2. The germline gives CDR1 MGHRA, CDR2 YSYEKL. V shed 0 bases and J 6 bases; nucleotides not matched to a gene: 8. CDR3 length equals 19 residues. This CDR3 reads CASSQDSRTSGRAPGELFF. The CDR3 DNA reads TGCGCCAGCAGCCAAGATTCTCGGACTAGCGGGAGGGCTCCCGGGGAGCTGTTTTTT.

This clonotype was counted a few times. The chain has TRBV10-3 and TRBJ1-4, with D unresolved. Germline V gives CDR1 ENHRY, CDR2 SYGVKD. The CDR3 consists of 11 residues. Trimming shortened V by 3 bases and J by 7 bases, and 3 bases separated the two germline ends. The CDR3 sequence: CAISDGEKLFF. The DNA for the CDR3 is TGTGCCATCAGTGACGGTGAAAAACTGTTTTTT.

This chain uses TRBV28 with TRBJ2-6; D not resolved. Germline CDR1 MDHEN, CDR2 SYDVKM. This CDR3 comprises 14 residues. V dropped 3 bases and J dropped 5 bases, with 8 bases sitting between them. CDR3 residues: CASSLIGRANVLTF. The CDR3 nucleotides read TGTGCCAGCAGTTTGATCGGACGGGCCAACGTCCTGACTTTC.

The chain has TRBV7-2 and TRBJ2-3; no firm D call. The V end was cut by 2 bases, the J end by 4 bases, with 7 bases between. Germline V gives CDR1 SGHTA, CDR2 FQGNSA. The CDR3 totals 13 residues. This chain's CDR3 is CASSLSFSDTQYF. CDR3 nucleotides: TGTGCCAGCAGCTTAAGTTTTTCAGATACGCAGTATTTT.

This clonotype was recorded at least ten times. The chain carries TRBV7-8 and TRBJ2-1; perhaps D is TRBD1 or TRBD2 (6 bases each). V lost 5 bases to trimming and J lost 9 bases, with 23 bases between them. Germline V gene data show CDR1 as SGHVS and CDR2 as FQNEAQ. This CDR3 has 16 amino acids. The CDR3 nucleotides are TGTGCCAGCAGCCCAAGTAGGCTAACGGGGGCCTTTGAGCAGTTCTTC. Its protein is CASSPSRLTGAFEQFF. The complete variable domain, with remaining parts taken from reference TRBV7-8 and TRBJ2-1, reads GAGVSQSPRYKVAKRGQDVALRCDPISGHVSLFWYQQALGQGPEFLTYFQNEAQLDKSGLPSDRFFAERPEGSVSTLKIQRTQQEDSAVYLCASSPSRLTGAFEQFFGPGTRLTVL.

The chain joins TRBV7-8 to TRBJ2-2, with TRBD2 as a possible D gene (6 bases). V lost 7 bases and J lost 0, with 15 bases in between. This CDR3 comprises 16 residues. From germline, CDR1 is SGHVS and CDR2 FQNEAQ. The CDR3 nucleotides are TGTGCCAGCAACAAAAAAACGGGAGCGAACACCGGGGAGCTGTTTTTT. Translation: CASNKKTGANTGELFF.

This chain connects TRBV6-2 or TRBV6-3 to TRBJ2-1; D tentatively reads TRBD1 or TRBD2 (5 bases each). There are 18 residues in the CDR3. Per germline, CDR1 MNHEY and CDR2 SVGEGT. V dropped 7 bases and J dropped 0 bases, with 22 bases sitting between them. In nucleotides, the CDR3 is TGTGCCAGCATCTCGGACGTCATGGTGGGGACCTCCTACAATGAGCAGTTCTTC. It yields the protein CASISDVMVGTSYNEQFF.

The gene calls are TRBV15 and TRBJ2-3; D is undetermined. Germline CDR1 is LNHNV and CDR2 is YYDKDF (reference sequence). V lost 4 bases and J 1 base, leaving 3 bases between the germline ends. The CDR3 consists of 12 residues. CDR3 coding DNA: TGTGCCACCAGCACCCGCACAGATACGCAGTATTTT. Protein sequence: CATSTRTDTQYF. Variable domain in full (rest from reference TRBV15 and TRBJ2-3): DAMVIQNPRYQVTQFGKPVTLSCSQTLNHNVMYWYQQKSSQAPKLLFHYYDKDFNNEADTPDNFQSRRPNTSFCFLDIRSPGLGDTAMYLCATSTRTDTQYFGPGTRLTVL.

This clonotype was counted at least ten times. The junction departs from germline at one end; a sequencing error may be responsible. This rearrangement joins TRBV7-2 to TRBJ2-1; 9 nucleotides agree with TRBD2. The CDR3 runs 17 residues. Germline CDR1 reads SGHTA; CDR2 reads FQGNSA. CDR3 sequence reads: CASSFVPREGSPNEQFF. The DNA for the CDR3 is TGTGCCAGCAGCTTCGTCCCGCGGGAGGGATCCCCCAATGAACAGTTCTTC. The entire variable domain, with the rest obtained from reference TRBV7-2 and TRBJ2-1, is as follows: GAGVSQSPSNKVTEKGKDVELRCDPISGHTALYWYRQSLGQGLEFLIYFQGNSAPDKSGLPSDRFSAERTGGSVSTLTIQRTQQEDSAVYLCASSFVPREGSPNEQFFGPGTRLTVL.

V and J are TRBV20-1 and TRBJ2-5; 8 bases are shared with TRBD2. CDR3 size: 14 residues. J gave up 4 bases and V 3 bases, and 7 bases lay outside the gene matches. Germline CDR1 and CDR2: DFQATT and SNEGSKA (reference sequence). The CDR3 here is CSASTSGGGETQYF. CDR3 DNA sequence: TGCAGTGCTAGCACTAGCGGAGGGGGAGAGACCCAGTACTTC.

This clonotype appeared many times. CDR3 loop: CASSLEPNSPLHF. The CDR3 nucleotides read TGTGCCAGCAGCTTAGAGCCGAATTCACCCCTCCACTTT. The chain links TRBV7-2 to TRBJ1-6; D is unresolved. The ends were cut back, 1 base at V and 7 bases at J, with 5 bases in the middle. The CDR3 has 13 residues. Germline-derived CDR1 and CDR2 are SGHTA and FQGNSA.

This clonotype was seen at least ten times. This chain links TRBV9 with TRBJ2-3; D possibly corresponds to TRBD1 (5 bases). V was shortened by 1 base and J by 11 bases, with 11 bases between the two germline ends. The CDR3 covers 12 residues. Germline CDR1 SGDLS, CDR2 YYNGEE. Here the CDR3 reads CASSVTTGKQYF. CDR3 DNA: TGTGCCAGCAGCGTAACTACAGGAAAGCAGTATTTT.

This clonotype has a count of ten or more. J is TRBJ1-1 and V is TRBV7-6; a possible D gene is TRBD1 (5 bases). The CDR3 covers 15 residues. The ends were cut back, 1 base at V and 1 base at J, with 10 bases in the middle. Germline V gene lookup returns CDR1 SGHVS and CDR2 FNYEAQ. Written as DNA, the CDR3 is TGTGCCAGCAGCTTAGTTTCAGGGTCGAACACTGAAGCTTTCTTT. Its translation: CASSLVSGSNTEAFF.

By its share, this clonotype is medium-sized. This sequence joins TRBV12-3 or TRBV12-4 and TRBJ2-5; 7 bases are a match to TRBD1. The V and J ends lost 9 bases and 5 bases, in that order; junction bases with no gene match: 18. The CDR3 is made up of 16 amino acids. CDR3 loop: CASSAGTVTWGETQYF. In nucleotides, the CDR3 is TGTGCCAGTTCGGCCGGGACAGTAACTTGGGGGGAGACCCAGTACTTC.

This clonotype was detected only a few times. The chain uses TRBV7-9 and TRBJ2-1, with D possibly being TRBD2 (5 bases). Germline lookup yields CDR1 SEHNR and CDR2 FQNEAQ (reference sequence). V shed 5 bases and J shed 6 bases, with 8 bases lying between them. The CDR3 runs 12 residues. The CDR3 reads CASSRTVNEQFF. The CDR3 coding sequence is TGTGCCAGCAGCAGGACTGTCAATGAGCAGTTCTTC.

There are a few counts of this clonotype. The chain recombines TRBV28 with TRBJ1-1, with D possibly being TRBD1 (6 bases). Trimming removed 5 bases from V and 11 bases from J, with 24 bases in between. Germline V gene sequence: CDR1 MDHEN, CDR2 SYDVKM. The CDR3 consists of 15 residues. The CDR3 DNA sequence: TGTGCCAGCAGTCTGCCCGTCTCAGGGGCCAGGGTGGCTTTCTTT. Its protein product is CASSLPVSGARVAFF.

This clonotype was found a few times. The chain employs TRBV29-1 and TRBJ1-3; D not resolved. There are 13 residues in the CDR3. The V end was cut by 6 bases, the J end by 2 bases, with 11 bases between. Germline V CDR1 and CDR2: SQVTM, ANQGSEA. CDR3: CSVNRSPGNTIYF. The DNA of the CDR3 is TGCAGCGTAAACAGAAGTCCTGGAAACACCATATATTTT.

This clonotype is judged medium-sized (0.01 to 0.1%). Here the CDR3 reads CASSPGQQETQYF. In nucleotides, the CDR3 is TGTGCCAGCAGCCCCGGACAGCAAGAGACCCAGTACTTC. The chain is built from TRBV7-2 and TRBJ2-5; D is possibly TRBD1 (6 bases). Germline CDR1 and CDR2: SGHTA and FQGNSA. The CDR3 spans 13 residues. V lost 5 bases and J lost 2, with 9 bases in between.

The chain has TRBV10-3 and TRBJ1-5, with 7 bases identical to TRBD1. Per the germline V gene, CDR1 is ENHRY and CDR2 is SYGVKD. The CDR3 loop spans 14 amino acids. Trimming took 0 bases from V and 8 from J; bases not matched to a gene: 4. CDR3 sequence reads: CAISESAGGKPQHF. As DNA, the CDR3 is TGTGCCATCAGTGAGTCGGCAGGGGGAAAGCCCCAGCATTTT.

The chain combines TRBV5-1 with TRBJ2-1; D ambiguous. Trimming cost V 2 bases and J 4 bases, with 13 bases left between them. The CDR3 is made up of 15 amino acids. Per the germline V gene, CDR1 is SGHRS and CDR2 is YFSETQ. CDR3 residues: CASSLRPPAYNEQFF. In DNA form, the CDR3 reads TGCGCCAGCAGCTTAAGACCTCCAGCTTACAATGAGCAGTTCTTC. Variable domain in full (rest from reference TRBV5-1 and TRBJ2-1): KAGVTQTPRYLIKTRGQQVTLSCSPISGHRSVSWYQQTPGQGLQFLFEYFSETQRNKGNFPGRFSGRQFSNSRSEMNVSTLELGDSALYLCASSLRPPAYNEQFFGPGTRLTVL.

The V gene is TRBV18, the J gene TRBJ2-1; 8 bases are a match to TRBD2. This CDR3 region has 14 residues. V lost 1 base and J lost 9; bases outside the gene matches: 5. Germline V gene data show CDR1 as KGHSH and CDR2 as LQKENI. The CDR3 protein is CASSPQREKGEQFF. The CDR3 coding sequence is TGTGCCAGCTCACCACAGCGGGAGAAGGGTGAGCAGTTCTTC.